A single TCR beta chain is shown here with its context. No antigen is known for it. These data belong to a study of shared clonotypes between healthy human individuals. Study overall: The donor pool was made up of a couple of women and three men aged 18 to 49. Three plates were used per donor for CD4 naive, three for CD4 memory, two for CD8 naive and one for CD8 memory.

Whole-study findings and limits: Approximately 5.3% was the fraction of naive CD4 clonotypes found shared across four donors.

CDR1 and CDR2 (germline): SEHNR, FQNEAQ (reference sequence). CDR3 length: 11 amino acids. V lost 5 bases, J lost 10 bases, and 6 bases lay in between. Original analysis: In the immunoSEQ data, sequences were junction-only and lacked quality scores, so filtering differed. The data were produced by immunoSEQ multiplex PCR, yet TCRdb's version contains in-frame clones alone and is incomplete. D and trimming were read from the DNA, whereas the V and J calls and clone size are those reported in that table. This sample yields 2,500,000 or so clones, of which under 95% are seen a single time; more than 0.35% belongs to the top ten.

Sequenced: naive CD4+ T cells from PBMCs. Subset: CD45RA+ positively selected. This chain uses TRBV7-9 with TRBJ1-6; D is undetermined. The sequence was obtained from a man in his late teens or twenties in good health. Some clones in this sample may be carry-over from other donors' samples. The CDR3: CASSAQSPLHF. The CDR3 DNA sequence: TGTGCCAGCAGCGCCCAATCACCCCTCCACTTT.